This TCR beta chain is from a study of blood T cells in healthy people across ages (dated by TCRdb to between 2015 and 2017). In the study overall: In model experiments, template switching captured roughly one uniquely barcoded TCR beta cDNA molecule for every two T cells. Using deep sequencing normalized with unique cDNA molecular identifiers, the study measured how TCR beta repertoire diversity changes with age. The donors were divided into four age groups: young (average about 16 years), middle-aged (under 40), aged (about 61) and long-lived (around 80). To avoid experimental bias, donors of different ages were randomly spread across the sequencing lanes. Using the same blood draw, the study looked at two additional independent replicas of 1 million unique cDNA reads for two donors, one aged 18 to 29 and the other aged 80 or older.

The CDR3 covers 15 residues, taking in both the cysteine and the phenylalanine. The read is trimmed to its CDR3 DNA, 45 bases read in frame from base 1. After removal of 5 bases from V and 5 bases from J, the junction retains 10 bases not matched to a gene. The germline V gene (reference sequence) gives CDR1 as DFQATT and CDR2 as SNEGSKA. With respect to this clonotype: Its target antigen remains unknown. No base-level quality is on record; no much larger clone is a single base apart.

Systemically healthy Caucasian individuals from Russia, approximately 39 in total and aged roughly 6 to 95 years, were included as donors. Each donor gave ten milliliters of peripheral blood, collected into EDTA-treated Vacutainer tubes. Ficoll-Paque density-gradient centrifugation was used to isolate PBMCs, with at least 6 million per sample. Total RNA, at least 6 micrograms per sample, was extracted from PBMCs with Trizol reagent. The percentages of naive CD45RAhigh/CD27high T cells were determined by flow cytometry on a PBMC aliquot from every donor. Receptor amplification or capture employed 5' RACE. These reads were obtained on an Illumina HiSeq 2500. The second PCR ran for about 6 to 12 cycles and used a J-beta primer mix along with a sample-barcoded 5' primer. A template-switch 5' adaptor carrying 12 random nucleotides introduced a unique molecular identifier onto each TCR beta cDNA molecule. Each sample yielded at least 2.5 million CDR3-containing paired-end reads. All of the RNA was converted into first-strand cDNA using the Mint cDNA synthesis kit, with a TRBC-specific oligonucleotide serving as the primer. After uracil-DNA glycosylase treatment, a first 18-cycle PCR used universal primers M1SS and BC2_uni_R on all cDNA. As for the original processing: Each sample was normalized by randomly selecting 1 million high-quality reads, each carrying a distinct molecular identifier. Reads with shared molecular identifiers were discarded instead of being binned into consensus sequences. MiTCR, with a Q25 quality threshold and the strictest error-elimination algorithm, was used for CDR3 identification, clonotype clustering and error correction. Lower-bound total TCR beta diversity was estimated with a nonparametric unseen species model using Euler transformation. TCRdb passed the public sequencing reads through fastp at Q25 and MiXCR, retaining productive beta sequences. Each entry is one CDR3 protein sequence, shown with its most common DNA and genes. In this record, the V and J calls reflect TCRdb's handling and not the investigators' own analysis. This sample comprises about 730,000 distinct CDR3 sequences, roughly 44% of them detected only once. The ten largest clones take up 20% of the sample.

Here is what the overall study found, with its caveats: Estimates of total diversity based on one million sequenced T cells were regarded as lower bounds and as underestimates. Bulk unsorted PBMC profiling prevented conclusive comparison of naive and antigen-experienced compartments. Observed TCR beta diversity per million T cells fell roughly linearly with age, and a significant reduction was already apparent by age around 40. A strong correlation was found between observed TCR beta diversity and the percentage of naive T cells measured by flow cytometry. Compared with the aged group, the long-lived group had more naive CD4+ T cells, fewer expanded clones and increased TCR diversity, suggesting age selection. The CMV infection status of donors was not known, potentially confounding age-related changes in expanded clonotypes.

The sequenced sample consisted of blood. The rearranged chain carries TRBV20-1 and TRBJ2-7; TRBD2 matches 12 bases in the middle. The clonotype originates from a woman aged 55-69 years in good health. The CDR3 corresponds to CSAALAGGPRNEQYF. The sequence in DNA is TGCAGTGCTGCTCTAGCGGGAGGGCCGAGGAACGAGCAGTACTTC.